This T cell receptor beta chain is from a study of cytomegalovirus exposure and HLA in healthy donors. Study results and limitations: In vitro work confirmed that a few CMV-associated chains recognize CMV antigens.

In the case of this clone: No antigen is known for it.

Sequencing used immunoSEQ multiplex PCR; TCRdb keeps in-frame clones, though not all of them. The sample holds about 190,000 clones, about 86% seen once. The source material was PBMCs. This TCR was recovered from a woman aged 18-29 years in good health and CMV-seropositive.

The CDR3 nucleotides are TGTGCCAGCAGCCCCGGGGGGTGGGAAGCTTTCTTT. It specifies CASSPGGWEAFF. J is TRBJ1-1 and V is TRBV7-9; TRBD1 is a possible D gene (5 bases). V shed 5 bases and J shed 8 bases, with 12 bases lying between them. This CDR3 contains 12 residues. Germline V lookup: CDR1 SEHNR, CDR2 FQNEAQ (reference sequence).